The rows below give T cell receptor beta chains drawn from one sample of a study of PD-L1 blockade in urothelial cancer. TCRdb's copy holds only in-frame clones and misses some; the assay was immunoSEQ multiplex PCR. Here the sample spans some 51,000 clones, around 86% being singletons. This specimen consisted of PBMCs, obtained around atezolizumab (anti-PD-L1) treatment. The source is a man in his sixties with urothelial cancer. The CDR3 runs from the conserved cysteine through the conserved F or W. Fields, in order: V gene, clone size, D gene, J gene, CDR3 DNA, CDR3 protein. D genes are given only for firm matches. Size is stated for part of the rows, as once, few or many counts, or as a class when the clone is expanded.

V: TRBV4-2; size: -; D: TRBD1; J: TRBJ1-2; DNA: TGTGCCAGCAGTCGGGAAGGACAGGGGGCCGCGCCCGGCTACACCTTC; CDR3: CASSREGQGAAPGYTF
V: TRBV5-4; size: -; D: TRBD2; J: TRBJ2-7; DNA: TGTGCCAGCAGCTTCGGGGGGGGCGACTCCTACGAGCAGTACTTC; CDR3: CASSFGGGDSYEQYF
V: TRBV5-6; size: -; D: TRBD1; J: TRBJ1-2; DNA: TGTGCCAGCAGCTCGGGACAGGGGGCGAAAAACTATGGCTACACCTTC; CDR3: CASSSGQGAKNYGYTF
V: TRBV19; size: -; D: -; J: TRBJ1-5; DNA: TGTGCCAGTGACCGACAGTATAGCAATCAGCCCCAGCATTTT; CDR3: CASDRQYSNQPQHF
V: TRBV19; size: -; D: TRBD2; J: TRBJ2-1; DNA: TGTGCCAGCCACCGGGGTAGCGGGGGGATCTACAATGAGCAGTTCTTC; CDR3: CASHRGSGGIYNEQFF
V: TRBV9; size: -; D: -; J: TRBJ2-2; DNA: TGTGCCAGCAGCGTATCTCCCGCGAACACCGGGGAGCTGTTTTTT; CDR3: CASSVSPANTGELFF
V: TRBV11-3; size: -; D: TRBD1; J: TRBJ2-1; DNA: TGTGCCAGCAGCTTAGATGGGGGCAGGGGGCCCCACAATGAGCAGTTCTTC; CDR3: CASSLDGGRGPHNEQFF
V: TRBV29-1; size: -; D: TRBD2; J: TRBJ2-7; DNA: TGCAGCGTTGAAGCGGCAGCGGGGGCTGGCGAGCAGTACTTC; CDR3: CSVEAAAGAGEQYF
V: TRBV5-1; size: -; D: TRBD1; J: TRBJ2-7; DNA: TGCGCCAGCAGCTTGTACGGCGGGACAGGGGCCCCCTACGAGCAGTACTTC; CDR3: CASSLYGGTGAPYEQYF
V: TRBV6-1; size: -; D: -; J: TRBJ1-1; DNA: TGTGCCAGCAGGCAGCGGGGGATGAACACTGAAGCTTTCTTT; CDR3: CASRQRGMNTEAFF
V: TRBV11-2; size: -; D: -; J: TRBJ2-5; DNA: TGTGCCAGCAGCCTTGGACTGGGGGAGACCCAGTACTTC; CDR3: CASSLGLGETQYF
V: TRBV6-5; size: -; D: TRBD1; J: TRBJ1-3; DNA: TGTGCCAGCAGGGGACAGGGTGGAAACACCATATATTTT; CDR3: CASRGQGGNTIYF
V: TRBV5-1; size: -; D: -; J: TRBJ2-5; DNA: TGCGCCAGCAGCTTGGTACCACCGGGAGAGACCCAGTACTTC; CDR3: CASSLVPPGETQYF
V: TRBV11-3; size: -; D: -; J: TRBJ2-6; DNA: TGTGCCAGCAGCCGACGGGTAACAAGCTCTGGGGCCAACGTCCTGACTTTC; CDR3: CASSRRVTSSGANVLTF
V: TRBV9; size: -; D: -; J: TRBJ2-2; DNA: TGTGCCAGCAGGGCAAACAGGGCCCACACCGGGGAGCTGTTTTTT; CDR3: CASRANRAHTGELFF
V: TRBV28; size: -; D: -; J: TRBJ2-7; DNA: TGTGCCAGCAGTTTAGGAACCGCGGGGTACTACGAGCAGTACTTC; CDR3: CASSLGTAGYYEQYF
V: TRBV2; size: few; D: -; J: TRBJ1-2; DNA: TGTGCCAGCAGTGAAAGGGGTAGGGAATATGGCTACACCTTC; CDR3: CASSERGREYGYTF
V: TRBV30; size: -; D: -; J: TRBJ1-5; DNA: TGTGCCTGGAGTGGATCAGGGTGGGATCAGCCCCAGCATTTT; CDR3: CAWSGSGWDQPQHF
V: TRBV6-1; size: -; D: -; J: TRBJ1-6; DNA: TGTGCCAGCGTGCCTCGGGGGTCCTATAATTCACCCCTCCACTTT; CDR3: CASVPRGSYNSPLHF
V: TRBV9; size: once; D: -; J: TRBJ2-1; DNA: TGTGCCAGCAGCGTAGCGGAGAACTCCTACAATGAGCAGTTCTTC; CDR3: CASSVAENSYNEQFF